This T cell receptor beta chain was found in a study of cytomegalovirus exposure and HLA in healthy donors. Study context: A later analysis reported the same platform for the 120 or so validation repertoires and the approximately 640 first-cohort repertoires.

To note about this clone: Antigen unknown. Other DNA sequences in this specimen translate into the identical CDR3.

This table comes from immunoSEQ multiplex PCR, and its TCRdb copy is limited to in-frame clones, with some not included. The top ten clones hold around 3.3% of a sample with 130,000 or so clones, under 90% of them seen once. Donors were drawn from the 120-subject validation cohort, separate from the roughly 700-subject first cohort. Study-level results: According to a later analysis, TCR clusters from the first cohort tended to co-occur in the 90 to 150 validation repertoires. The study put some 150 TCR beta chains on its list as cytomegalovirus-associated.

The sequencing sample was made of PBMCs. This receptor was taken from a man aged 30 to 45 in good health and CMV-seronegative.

CDR3 in DNA: TGTGCCAGTAGCCCTCTAGCGGGGCTCTACAATGAGCAGTTCTTC. It encodes CASSPLAGLYNEQFF. The V call is TRBV19, the J call TRBJ2-1; 9 positions match TRBD2. V shed 6 bases and J 3 bases; nucleotides not matched to a gene: 6. Germline V gene data show CDR1 as LNHDA and CDR2 as SQIVND (reference sequence). The CDR3 sequence is 15 residues long.